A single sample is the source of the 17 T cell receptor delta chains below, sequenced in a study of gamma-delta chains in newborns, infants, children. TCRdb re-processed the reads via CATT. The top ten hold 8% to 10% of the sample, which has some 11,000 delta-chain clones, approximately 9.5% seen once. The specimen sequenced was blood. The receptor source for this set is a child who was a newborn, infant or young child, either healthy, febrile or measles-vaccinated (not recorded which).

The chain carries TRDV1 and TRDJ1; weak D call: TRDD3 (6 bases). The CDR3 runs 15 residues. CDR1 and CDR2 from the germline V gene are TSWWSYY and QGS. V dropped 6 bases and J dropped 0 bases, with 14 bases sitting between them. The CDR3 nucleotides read TGTGCTCTTGGCGCTGGGGACCGGTACACCGATAAACTCATCTTT. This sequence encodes CALGAGDRYTDKLIF.

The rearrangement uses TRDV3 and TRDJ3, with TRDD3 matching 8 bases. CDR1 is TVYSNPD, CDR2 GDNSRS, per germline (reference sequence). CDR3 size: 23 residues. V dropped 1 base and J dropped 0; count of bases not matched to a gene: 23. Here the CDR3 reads CAFTLLAFPVLGVSSWDTRQMFF. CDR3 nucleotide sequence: TGTGCCTTTACCTTATTGGCCTTCCCTGTACTGGGGGTAAGCTCCTGGGACACCCGACAGATGTTTTTC.

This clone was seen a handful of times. The CDR3 here is CAFSPVHSPTQELIF. As DNA, the CDR3 is TGTGCCTTTAGTCCGGTCCATAGCCCGACTCAGGAACTCATCTTT. The rearrangement joins TRDV3 to TRDJ1; D call uncertain. Germline assignment: CDR1 TVYSNPD and CDR2 GDNSRS (reference sequence). The CDR3 extends over 15 amino acids. Between the trimmed V and J ends, which lost 0 bases and 9 bases, there was a span of 23 bases.

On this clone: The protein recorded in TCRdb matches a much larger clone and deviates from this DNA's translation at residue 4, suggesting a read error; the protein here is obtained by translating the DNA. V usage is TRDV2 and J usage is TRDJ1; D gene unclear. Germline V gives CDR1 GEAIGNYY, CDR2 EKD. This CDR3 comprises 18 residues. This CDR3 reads CACGTLSRVRNQGGILIF. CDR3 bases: TGTGCCTGTGGCACCCTCTCCCGTGTGAGGAACCAAGGCGGCATACTCATCTTT.

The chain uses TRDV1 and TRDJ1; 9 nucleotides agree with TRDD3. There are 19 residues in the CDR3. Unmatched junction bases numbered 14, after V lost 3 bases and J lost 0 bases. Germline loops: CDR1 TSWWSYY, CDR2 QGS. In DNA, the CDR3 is TGTGCTCTTGGGGAGTGCGGCGAAAGACTGGGGGACTACACCGATAAACTCATCTTT. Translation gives CALGECGERLGDYTDKLIF.

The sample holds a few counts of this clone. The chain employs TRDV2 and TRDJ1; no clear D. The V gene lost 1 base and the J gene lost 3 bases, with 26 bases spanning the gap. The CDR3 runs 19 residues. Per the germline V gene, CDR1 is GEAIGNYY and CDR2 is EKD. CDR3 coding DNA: TGTGCCTGTGACACATTGGCAGATAGCCCTCCCAGAGGTGCCGATAAACTCATCTTT. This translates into CACDTLADSPPRGADKLIF.

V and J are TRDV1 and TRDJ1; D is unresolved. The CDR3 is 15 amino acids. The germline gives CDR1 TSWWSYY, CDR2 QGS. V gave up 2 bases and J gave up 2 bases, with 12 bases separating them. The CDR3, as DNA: TGTGCTCTTGGGGAAGCCGTTTTGTGGACCGATAAACTCATCTTT. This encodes CALGEAVLWTDKLIF.

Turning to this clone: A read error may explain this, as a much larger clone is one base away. The CDR3 loop is CACDGLGAPYADKLIF. CDR3 DNA sequence: TGTGCCTGTGACGGACTGGGGGCCCCGTACGCCGATAAACTCATCTTT. J is TRDJ1 and V is TRDV2; 8 nucleotides line up with TRDD3. Unmatched junction bases numbered 11, after V lost 3 bases and J lost 3 bases. This CDR3 region has 16 residues. Germline CDR1 is GEAIGNYY and CDR2 is EKD.

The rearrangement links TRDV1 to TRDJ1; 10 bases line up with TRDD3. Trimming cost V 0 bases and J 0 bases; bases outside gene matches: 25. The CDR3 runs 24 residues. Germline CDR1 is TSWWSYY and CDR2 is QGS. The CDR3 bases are TGTGCTCTTGGGGAACTAGATTCGCCCCTCCCCTGGGGGATAAGTCCCTTGTACACCGATAAACTCATCTTT. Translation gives CALGELDSPLPWGISPLYTDKLIF.

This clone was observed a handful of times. The CDR3 reads CACDTGGTAQLFF. CDR3 nucleotide sequence: TGTGCCTGTGACACTGGGGGGACAGCACAACTCTTCTTT. The chain employs TRDV2 and TRDJ2; TRDD3 is a possible D gene (6 bases). With 1 base removed from V and 4 bases from J, the gap between germline ends came to 6 bases. The CDR3 is 13 amino acids. CDR1 and CDR2 from the germline V gene are GEAIGNYY and EKD.

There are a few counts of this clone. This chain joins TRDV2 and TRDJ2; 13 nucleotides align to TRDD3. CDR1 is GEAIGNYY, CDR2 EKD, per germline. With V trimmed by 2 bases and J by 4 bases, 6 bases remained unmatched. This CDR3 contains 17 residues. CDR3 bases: TGTGCCTGTGACAAACTAACTGGGGGATACGGGACAGCACAACTCTTCTTT. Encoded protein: CACDKLTGGYGTAQLFF.

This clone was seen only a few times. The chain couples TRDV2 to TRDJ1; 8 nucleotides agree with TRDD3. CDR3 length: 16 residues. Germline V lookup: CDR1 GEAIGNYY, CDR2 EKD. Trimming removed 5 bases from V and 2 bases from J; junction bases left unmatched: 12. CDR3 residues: CACATLGAIRTDKLIF. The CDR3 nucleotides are TGTGCCTGTGCCACACTGGGGGCAATACGGACCGATAAACTCATCTTT.

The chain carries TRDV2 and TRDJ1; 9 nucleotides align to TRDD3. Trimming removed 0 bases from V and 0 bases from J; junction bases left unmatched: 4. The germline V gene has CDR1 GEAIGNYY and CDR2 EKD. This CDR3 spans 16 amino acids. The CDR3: CACDTWGIKYTDKLIF. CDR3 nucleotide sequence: TGTGCCTGTGACACCTGGGGGATAAAGTACACCGATAAACTCATCTTT.

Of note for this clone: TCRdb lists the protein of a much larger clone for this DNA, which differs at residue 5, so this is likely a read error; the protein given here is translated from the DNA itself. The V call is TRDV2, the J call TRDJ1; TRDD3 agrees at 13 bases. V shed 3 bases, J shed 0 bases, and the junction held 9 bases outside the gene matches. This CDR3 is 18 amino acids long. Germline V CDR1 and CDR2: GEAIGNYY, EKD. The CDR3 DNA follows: TGTGCCTGTGACGCCCTACTGGGGGATACGCCGAACACCGATAAACTCATCTTT. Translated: CACDALLGDTPNTDKLIF.

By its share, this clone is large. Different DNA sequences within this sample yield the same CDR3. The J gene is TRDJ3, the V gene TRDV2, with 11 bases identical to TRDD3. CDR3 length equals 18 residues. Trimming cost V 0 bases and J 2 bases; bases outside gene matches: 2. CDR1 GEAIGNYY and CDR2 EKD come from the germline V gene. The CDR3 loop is CACDTVLGDTWDTRQMFF. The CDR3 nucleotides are TGTGCCTGTGACACCGTACTGGGGGATACCTGGGACACCCGACAGATGTTTTTC.

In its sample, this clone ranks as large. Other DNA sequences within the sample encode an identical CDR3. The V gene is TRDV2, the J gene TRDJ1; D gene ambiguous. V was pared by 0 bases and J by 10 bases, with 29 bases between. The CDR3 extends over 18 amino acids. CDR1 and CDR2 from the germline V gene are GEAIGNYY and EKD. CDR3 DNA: TGTGCCTGTGACACCCTCTCCCGTGTGAGGAACCAAGGCGGCATACTCATCTTT. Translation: CACDTLSRVRNQGGILIF.

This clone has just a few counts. The CDR3 loop reads CACDTLNWGNLIQGKLIF. The CDR3 DNA sequence: TGTGCCTGTGACACTTTAAACTGGGGGAACCTTATACAAGGTAAACTCATCTTT. This chain joins TRDV2 and TRDJ1; 9 positions agree with TRDD3. Trimming took 1 base from V and 7 from J; bases not matched to a gene: 18. CDR1 is GEAIGNYY, CDR2 EKD, per germline. The CDR3 extends over 18 amino acids.